The sequence of this TCR beta chain was determined in a study of blood T cell repertoires in COVID-19. Study details: Researchers got acute and convalescent COVID-19 samples from the United States, Italy and Spain. In each case, the material was cDNA or gDNA derived from T cells, B-cell-depleted T cells, or PBMCs.

Per the original data handling: Amplification from reference gene primers served as the basis for estimated nucleated cell counts. Clones were sequenced by immunoSEQ multiplex PCR, and TCRdb holds only the in-frame ones, with some missing. That table furnishes V, J and clone size, whereas the DNA furnished D and trimming. The repertoire holds 290,000 or so clones, with around 87% as singletons. To note about this clone: This sample also contains other DNA sequences that code for the same CDR3.

CDR3 length: 12 residues. V lost 6 bases and J lost 2, with 5 bases in between. The germline V gene has CDR1 MDHEN and CDR2 SYDVKM. V usage is TRBV28 and J usage is TRBJ1-5; D is unresolved. This clonotype was obtained from a man in his 70s with acute or convalescent COVID-19. Material: peripheral blood. DNA of the CDR3: TGTGCCAGCAGGAGAGGCAATCAGCCCCAGCATTTT. It yields the protein CASRRGNQPQHF. Combining the CDR3 with reference TRBV28 and TRBJ1-5 gives the whole variable domain DVKVTQSSRYLVKRTGEKVFLECVQDMDHENMFWYRQDPGLGLRLIYFSYDVKMKEKGDIPEGYSVSREKKERFSLILESASTNQTSMYLCASRRGNQPQHFGDGTRLSIL.